Presented here are 6 T cell receptor beta chains from one specimen sequenced in a study of OX40 agonist ivuxolimab in advanced cancers. Sequenced by immunoSEQ multiplex PCR; TCRdb stores in-frame clones only, minus some. The sample carries tens of thousands of clones, approximately 90% recorded once. This material consisted of CD4+ or CD8+ T cells sorted from blood, taken in a trial of the OX40 agonist ivuxolimab. The receptors derive from an adult with an advanced solid tumor such as melanoma, head and neck, liver or kidney cancer.

The rearrangement links TRBV5-1 to TRBJ1-1; a weak D match, TRBD1 (6 bases). CDR3 length: 12 amino acids. The V end lost 2 bases, the J end lost 8 bases, and 10 bases lay between the germline ends. Germline V gives CDR1 SGHRS, CDR2 YFSETQ. The chain's CDR3 is CASSFWGPEAFF. The CDR3 DNA reads TGCGCCAGCAGCTTCTGGGGGCCGGAAGCTTTCTTT. Variable domain in full (rest from reference TRBV5-1 and TRBJ1-1): KAGVTQTPRYLIKTRGQQVTLSCSPISGHRSVSWYQQTPGQGLQFLFEYFSETQRNKGNFPGRFSGRQFSNSRSEMNVSTLELGDSALYLCASSFWGPEAFFGQGTRLTVV.

V usage is TRBV28 and J usage is TRBJ1-3; D possibly corresponds to TRBD1 (5 bases). Trimming pared 11 bases from V and 8 bases from J, leaving 16 bases between. Germline assignment: CDR1 MDHEN and CDR2 SYDVKM. The CDR3 covers 12 residues. The chain's CDR3 is CAGTTAGDTIYF. As DNA, the CDR3 is TGTGCCGGCACGACAGCGGGTGACACCATATATTTT.

The rearrangement links TRBV18 to TRBJ2-5; D is unresolved. Germline assignment: CDR1 KGHSH and CDR2 LQKENI. This CDR3 comprises 15 residues. Trimming left V 0 bases short and J 4 bases short, with 12 bases between. CDR3 sequence reads: CASSPPGSSGETQYF. CDR3 nucleotides: TGTGCCAGCTCACCACCTGGCAGTTCGGGAGAGACCCAGTACTTC.

This rearrangement joins TRBV20-1 to TRBJ2-7; D tentatively fits TRBD1 or TRBD2 (5 bases each). V lost 6 bases and J 3 bases, leaving 9 bases between the germline ends. The V gene's germline CDR1 is DFQATT and CDR2 SNEGSKA (reference sequence). The length of the CDR3 is 11 residues. As DNA, the CDR3 is TGCAGTGCGGGGGTCGGCTACGAGCAGTACTTC. Translating it yields CSAGVGYEQYF.

For the CDR3, the DNA is TGTGCCAGCAGCTTACGGGGGCAAGAGACCCAGTACTTC. This sequence encodes CASSLRGQETQYF. The chain combines TRBV11-3 with TRBJ2-5; D might be TRBD2 (6 bases). Germline V gene lookup returns CDR1 SGHNT and CDR2 YENEEA. Trimming left V 2 bases short and J 2 bases short, with 6 bases between. There are 13 residues in the CDR3. The full variable domain, completed using reference TRBV11-3 and TRBJ2-5, is EAGVVQSPRYKIIEKKQPVAFWCNPISGHNTLYWYLQNLGQGPELLIRYENEEAVDDSQLPKDRFSAERLKGVDSTLKIQPAELGDSAVYLCASSLRGQETQYFGPGTRLLVL.

The V call is TRBV28, the J call TRBJ2-1, with 13 bases matching TRBD2. In germline, CDR1 is MDHEN, CDR2 SYDVKM. The CDR3 length is 15 residues. Trimming removed 5 bases from V and 16 bases from J; junction bases left unmatched: 14. The CDR3 sequence is CASSAGNRLAGGYFF. The DNA of the CDR3 is TGTGCCAGCAGTGCCGGGAACCGACTAGCGGGAGGCTATTTCTTC.